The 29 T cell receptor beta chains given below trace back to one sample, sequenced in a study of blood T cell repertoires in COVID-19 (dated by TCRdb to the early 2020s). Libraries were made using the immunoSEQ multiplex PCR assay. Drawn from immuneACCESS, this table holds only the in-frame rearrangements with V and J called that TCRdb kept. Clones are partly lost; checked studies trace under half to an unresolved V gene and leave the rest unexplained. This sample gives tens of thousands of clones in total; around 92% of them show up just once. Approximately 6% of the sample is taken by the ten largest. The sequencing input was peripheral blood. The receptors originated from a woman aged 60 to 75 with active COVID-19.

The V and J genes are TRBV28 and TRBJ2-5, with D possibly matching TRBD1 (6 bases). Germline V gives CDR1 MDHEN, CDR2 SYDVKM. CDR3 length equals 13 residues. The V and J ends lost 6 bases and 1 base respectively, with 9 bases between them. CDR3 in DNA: TGTGCCAGCAGCCCGGACAGCCAAGAGACCCAGTACTTC. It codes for CASSPDSQETQYF.

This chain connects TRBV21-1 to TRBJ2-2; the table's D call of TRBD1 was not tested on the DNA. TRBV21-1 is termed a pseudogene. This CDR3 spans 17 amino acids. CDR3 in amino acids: CASSKACNRSNTGELFF. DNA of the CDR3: TGTGCCAGCAGCAAAGCTTGTAACAGGTCGAACACCGGGGAGCTGTTTTTT.

The CDR3 protein is CATSDLSYGYTF. The CDR3 nucleotides are TGTGCCACCAGTGATTTGTCATATGGCTACACCTTC. The V and J genes are TRBV24-1 and TRBJ1-2; D is unclear. The CDR3 loop spans 12 amino acids. Germline-derived CDR1 and CDR2 are KGHDR and SFDVKD. The V and J ends lost 0 bases and 5 bases respectively, with 3 bases between them.

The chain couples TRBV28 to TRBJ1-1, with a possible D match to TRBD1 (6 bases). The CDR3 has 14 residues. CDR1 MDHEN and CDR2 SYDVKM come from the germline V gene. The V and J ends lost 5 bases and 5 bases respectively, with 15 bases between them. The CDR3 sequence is CASSARATGTEAFF. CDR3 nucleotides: TGTGCCAGCAGTGCCAGGGCAACAGGGACTGAAGCTTTCTTT.

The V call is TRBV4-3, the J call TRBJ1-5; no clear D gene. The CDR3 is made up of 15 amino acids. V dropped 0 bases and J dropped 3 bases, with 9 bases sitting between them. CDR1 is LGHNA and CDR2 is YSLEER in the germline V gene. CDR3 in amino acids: CASSQEAGLNQPQHF. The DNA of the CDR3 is TGCGCCAGCAGCCAAGAAGCAGGTCTCAATCAGCCCCAGCATTTT.

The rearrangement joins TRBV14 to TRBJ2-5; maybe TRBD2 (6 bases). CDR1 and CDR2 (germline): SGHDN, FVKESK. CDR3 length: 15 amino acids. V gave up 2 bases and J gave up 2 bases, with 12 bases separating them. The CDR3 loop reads CASSQQAGRQETQYF. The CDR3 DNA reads TGTGCCAGCAGCCAACAAGCGGGCCGACAAGAGACCCAGTACTTC.

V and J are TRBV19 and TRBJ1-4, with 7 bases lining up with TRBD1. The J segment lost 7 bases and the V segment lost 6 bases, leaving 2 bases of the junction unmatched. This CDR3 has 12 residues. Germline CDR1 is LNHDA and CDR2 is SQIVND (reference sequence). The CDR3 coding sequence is TGTGCCAGTAGAGGACAGGCTGAAAAACTGTTTTTT. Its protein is CASRGQAEKLFF.

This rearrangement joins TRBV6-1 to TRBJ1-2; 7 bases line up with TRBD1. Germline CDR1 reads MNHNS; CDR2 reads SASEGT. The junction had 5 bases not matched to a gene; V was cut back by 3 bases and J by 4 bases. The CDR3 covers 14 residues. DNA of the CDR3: TGTGCCAGCAGTGACAGGGGGATACCCTATGGCTACACCTTC. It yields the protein CASSDRGIPYGYTF.

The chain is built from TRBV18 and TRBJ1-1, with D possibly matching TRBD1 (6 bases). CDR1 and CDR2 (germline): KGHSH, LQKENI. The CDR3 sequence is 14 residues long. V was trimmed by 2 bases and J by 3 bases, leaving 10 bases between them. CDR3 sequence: CASSPSGVHTEAFF. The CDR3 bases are TGTGCCAGCTCACCATCAGGGGTGCACACTGAAGCTTTCTTT.

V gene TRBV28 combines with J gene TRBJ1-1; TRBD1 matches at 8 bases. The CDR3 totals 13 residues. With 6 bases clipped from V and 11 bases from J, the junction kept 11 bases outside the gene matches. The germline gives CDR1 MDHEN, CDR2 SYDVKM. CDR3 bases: TGTGCCAGCAGCCACGGACAGGGCGGCGGGGCTTTCTTT. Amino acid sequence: CASSHGQGGGAFF.

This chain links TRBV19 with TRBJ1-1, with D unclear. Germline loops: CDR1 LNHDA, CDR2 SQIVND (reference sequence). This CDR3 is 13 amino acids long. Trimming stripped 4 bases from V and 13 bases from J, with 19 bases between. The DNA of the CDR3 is TGTGCCAGTAGTACCTCAACACTCTCACGGGATTTCTTT. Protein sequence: CASSTSTLSRDFF.

The CDR3 DNA sequence: TGTGCCAGCAGGAGAGGACAGGGGAACACCGGGGAGCTGTTTTTT. Its protein product is CASRRGQGNTGELFF. The chain links TRBV5-8 to TRBJ2-2; 8 bases are a match to TRBD1. The germline V gene encodes CDR1 SGHTS and CDR2 YDEGEE. The V gene end was trimmed by 5 bases and the J gene end by 1 base; junction bases not matched to a gene: 4. This CDR3 has 15 residues.

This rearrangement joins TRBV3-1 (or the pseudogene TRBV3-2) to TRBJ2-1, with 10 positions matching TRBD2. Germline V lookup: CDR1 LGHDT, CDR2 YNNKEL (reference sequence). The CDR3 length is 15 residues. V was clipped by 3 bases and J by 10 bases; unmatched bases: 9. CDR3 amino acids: CASSHLAGAAQEQFF. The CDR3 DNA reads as TGTGCCAGCAGCCACCTAGCGGGAGCGGCCCAGGAGCAGTTCTTC.

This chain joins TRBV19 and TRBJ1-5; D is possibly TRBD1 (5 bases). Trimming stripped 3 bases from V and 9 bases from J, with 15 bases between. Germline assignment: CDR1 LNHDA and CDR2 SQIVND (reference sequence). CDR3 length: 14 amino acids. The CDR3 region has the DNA TGTGCCAGTAGTATTACGGAAGGGGCGCGGCCCCAGCATTTT. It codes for CASSITEGARPQHF. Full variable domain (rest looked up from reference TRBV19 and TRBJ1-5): DGGITQSPKYLFRKEGQNVTLSCEQNLNHDAMYWYRQDPGQGLRLIYYSQIVNDFQKGDIAEGYSVSREKKESFPLTVTSAQKNPTAFYLCASSITEGARPQHFGDGTRLSIL.

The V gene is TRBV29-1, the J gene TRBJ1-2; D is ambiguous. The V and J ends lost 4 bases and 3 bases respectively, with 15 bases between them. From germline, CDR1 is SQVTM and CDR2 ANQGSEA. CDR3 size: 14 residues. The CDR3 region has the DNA TGCAGCGTTGGGCCTTCCAGGCAGGACTATGGCTACACCTTC. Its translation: CSVGPSRQDYGYTF.

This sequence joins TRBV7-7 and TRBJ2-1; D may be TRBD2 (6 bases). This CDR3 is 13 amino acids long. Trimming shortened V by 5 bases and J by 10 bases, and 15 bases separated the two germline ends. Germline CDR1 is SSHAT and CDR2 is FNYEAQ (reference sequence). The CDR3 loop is CASSPGGVREQFF. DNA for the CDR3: TGTGCCAGCAGCCCAGGCGGGGTACGAGAGCAGTTCTTC. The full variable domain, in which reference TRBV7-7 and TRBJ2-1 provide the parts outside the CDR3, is GAGVSQSPRYKVTKRGQDVTLRCDPISSHATLYWYQQALGQGPEFLTYFNYEAQPDKSGLPSDRFSAERPEGSISTLTIQRTEQRDSAMYRCASSPGGVREQFFGPGTRLTVL.

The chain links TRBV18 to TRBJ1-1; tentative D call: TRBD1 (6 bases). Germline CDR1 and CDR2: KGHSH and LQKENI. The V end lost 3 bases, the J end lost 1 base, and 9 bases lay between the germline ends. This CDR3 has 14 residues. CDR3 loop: CASSPQQGNTEAFF. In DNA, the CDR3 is TGTGCCAGCTCACCCCAACAGGGGAACACTGAAGCTTTCTTT.

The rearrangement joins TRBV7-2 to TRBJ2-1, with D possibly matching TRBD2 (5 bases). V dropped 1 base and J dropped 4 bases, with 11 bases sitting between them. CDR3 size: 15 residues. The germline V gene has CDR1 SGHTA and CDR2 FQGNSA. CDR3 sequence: CASSLGWTGYNEQFF. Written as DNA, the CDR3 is TGTGCCAGCAGCTTAGGGTGGACTGGATACAATGAGCAGTTCTTC.

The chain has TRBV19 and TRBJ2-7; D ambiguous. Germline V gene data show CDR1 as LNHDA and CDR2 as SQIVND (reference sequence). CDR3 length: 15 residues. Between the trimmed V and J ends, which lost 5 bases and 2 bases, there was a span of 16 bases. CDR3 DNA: TGTGCCAGTAGTCCCCAAAAGTCTAGTACCTACGAGCAGTACTTC. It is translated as CASSPQKSSTYEQYF. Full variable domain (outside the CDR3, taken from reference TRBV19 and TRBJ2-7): DGGITQSPKYLFRKEGQNVTLSCEQNLNHDAMYWYRQDPGQGLRLIYYSQIVNDFQKGDIAEGYSVSREKKESFPLTVTSAQKNPTAFYLCASSPQKSSTYEQYFGPGTRLTVT.

The CDR3 DNA is TGCGCCAGCAGCCAAGATGCGTATAGCAATCAGCCCCAGCATTTT. It encodes CASSQDAYSNQPQHF. The gene calls are TRBV4-1 and TRBJ1-5; D unresolved. This CDR3 has 15 residues. Germline V gene lookup returns CDR1 MGHRA and CDR2 YSYEKL. V was clipped by 0 bases and J by 0 bases, with 6 bases between them.

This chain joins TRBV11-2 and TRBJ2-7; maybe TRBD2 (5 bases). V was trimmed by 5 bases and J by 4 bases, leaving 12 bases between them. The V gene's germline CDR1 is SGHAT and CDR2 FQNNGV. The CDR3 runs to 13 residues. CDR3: CASSIASGYEQYF. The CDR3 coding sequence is TGTGCCAGCAGCATCGCCTCGGGGTACGAGCAGTACTTC.

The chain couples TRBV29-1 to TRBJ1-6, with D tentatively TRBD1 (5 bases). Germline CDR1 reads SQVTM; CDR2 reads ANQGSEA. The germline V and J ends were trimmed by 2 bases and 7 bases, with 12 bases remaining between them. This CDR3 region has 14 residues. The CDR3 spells CSVEKGGQNSPLHF. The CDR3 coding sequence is TGCAGCGTTGAAAAGGGAGGACAAAATTCACCCCTCCACTTT.

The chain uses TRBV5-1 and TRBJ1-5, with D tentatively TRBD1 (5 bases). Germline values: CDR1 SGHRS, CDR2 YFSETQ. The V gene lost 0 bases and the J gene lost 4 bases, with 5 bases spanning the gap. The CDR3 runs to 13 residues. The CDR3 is CASSLGQNQPQHF. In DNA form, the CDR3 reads TGCGCCAGCAGCTTGGGACAGAATCAGCCCCAGCATTTT. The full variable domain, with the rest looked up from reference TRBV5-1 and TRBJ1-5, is KAGVTQTPRYLIKTRGQQVTLSCSPISGHRSVSWYQQTPGQGLQFLFEYFSETQRNKGNFPGRFSGRQFSNSRSEMNVSTLELGDSALYLCASSLGQNQPQHFGDGTRLSIL.

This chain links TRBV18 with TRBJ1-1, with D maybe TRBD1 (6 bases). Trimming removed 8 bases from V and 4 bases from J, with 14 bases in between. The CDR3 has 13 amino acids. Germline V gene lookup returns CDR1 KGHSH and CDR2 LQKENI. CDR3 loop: CASHREPGTEAFF. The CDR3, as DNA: TGTGCCAGCCACAGGGAACCGGGCACTGAAGCTTTCTTT.

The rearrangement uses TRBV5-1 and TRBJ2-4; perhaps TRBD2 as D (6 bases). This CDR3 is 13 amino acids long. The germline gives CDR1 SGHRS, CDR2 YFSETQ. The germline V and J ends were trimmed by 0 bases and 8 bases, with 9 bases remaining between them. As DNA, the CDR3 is TGCGCCAGCAGCTTGGATCCGGGAGACATTCAGTACTTC. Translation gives CASSLDPGDIQYF.

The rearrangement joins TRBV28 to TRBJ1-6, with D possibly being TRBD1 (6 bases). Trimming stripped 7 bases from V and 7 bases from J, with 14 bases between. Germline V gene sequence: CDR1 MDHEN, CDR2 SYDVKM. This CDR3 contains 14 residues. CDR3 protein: CASTLSTGNSPLHF. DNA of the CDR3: TGTGCCAGCACCCTCTCGACAGGAAATTCACCCCTCCACTTT.

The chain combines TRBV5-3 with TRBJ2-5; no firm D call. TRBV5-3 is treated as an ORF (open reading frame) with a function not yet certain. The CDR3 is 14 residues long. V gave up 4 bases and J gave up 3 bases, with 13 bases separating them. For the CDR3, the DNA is TGTGCCAGAAGCCATACTAAGACTGAAGAGACCCAGTACTTC. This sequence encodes CARSHTKTEETQYF.

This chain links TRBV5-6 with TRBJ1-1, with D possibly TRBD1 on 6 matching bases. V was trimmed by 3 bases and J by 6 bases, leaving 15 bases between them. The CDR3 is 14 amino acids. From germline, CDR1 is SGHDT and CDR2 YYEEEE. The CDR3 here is CASSSHVRGSEAFF. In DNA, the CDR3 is TGTGCCAGCAGCTCGCATGTAAGGGGGTCTGAAGCTTTCTTT. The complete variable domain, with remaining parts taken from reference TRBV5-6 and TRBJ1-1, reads DAGVTQSPTHLIKTRGQQVTLRCSPKSGHDTVSWYQQALGQGPQFIFQYYEEEERQRGNFPDRFSGHQFPNYSSELNVNALLLGDSALYLCASSSHVRGSEAFFGQGTRLTVV.

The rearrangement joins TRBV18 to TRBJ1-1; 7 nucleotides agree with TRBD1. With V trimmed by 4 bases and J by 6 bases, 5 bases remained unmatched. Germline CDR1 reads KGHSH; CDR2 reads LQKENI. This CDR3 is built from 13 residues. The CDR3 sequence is CASSLFGTAEAFF. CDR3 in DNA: TGTGCCAGCTCACTCTTCGGGACAGCTGAAGCTTTCTTT.